Listed below are T cell receptor beta chains from one sample, sequenced in a study of early T cells in non-severe SARS-CoV-2 infection. TCRdb reanalysed the 5' RACE reads using MiXCR and keeps one entry per CDR3 protein. Among roughly 50,000 distinct CDR3 sequences, 8% were seen once, and the ten largest hold 8.5% to 10%. Sequencing was performed on whole blood. These receptors were obtained from an adult who was a healthcare worker with PCR-confirmed SARS-CoV-2 infection or an uninfected control (not recorded which). Both conserved end residues are part of each CDR3. D genes are given only for firm matches. The listing skips clone size in some rows; elsewhere it reads once, few, many or a size class.

size | length | J | V | D | DNA | CDR3
many | 18 | TRBJ2-5 | TRBV27 | - | TGTGCCAGCAGTCCCGAAGGTGGGCCGGGACACCAAGAGGAGACCCAGTACTTC | CASSPEGGPGHQEETQYF
- | 15 | TRBJ2-5 | TRBV4-1 | - | TGCGCCAGCAGCCACCCCCCCAGGGGTCAAGAGACCCAGTACTTC | CASSHPPRGQETQYF
few | 14 | TRBJ2-1 | TRBV4-3 | - | TGCGCCAGCAGCCAAGAAGCAGTTTACAATGAGCAGTTCTTC | CASSQEAVYNEQFF
- | 15 | TRBJ2-7 | TRBV4-2 | TRBD2 | TGTGCCAGCAGCCAAGCTAAGGGGACTAATTACGAGCAGTACTTC | CASSQAKGTNYEQYF
few | 15 | TRBJ2-3 | TRBV11-3 | TRBD2 | TGTGCCAGCAGCTCCCCGGCGGGAGAAAGCAGTACGCAGTATTTT | CASSSPAGESSTQYF
many | 15 | TRBJ1-1 | TRBV9 | TRBD1 | TGTGCCAGCAGCCCAGGGACAGGGATGAACACTGAAGCTTTCTTT | CASSPGTGMNTEAFF
- | 15 | TRBJ2-4 | TRBV5-1 | - | TGCGCCAGCAGCTTGGTAGGCGGGTCCCAAAACATTCAGTACTTC | CASSLVGGSQNIQYF
- | 17 | TRBJ2-5 | TRBV7-6 | TRBD2 | TGTGCCAGCAGCGCGATGGGTTTAGCGGGGAACCAAGAGACCCAGTACTTC | CASSAMGLAGNQETQYF
- | 14 | TRBJ1-5 | TRBV29-1 | TRBD1 | TGCAGCGTTACAGACCGGGACAGTAATCAGCCCCAGCATTTT | CSVTDRDSNQPQHF
many | 15 | TRBJ2-7 | TRBV29-1 | - | TGCAGCGTTGCCCCGAGCATGACAGGAGTACGCGAGCAGTACTTC | CSVAPSMTGVREQYF
many | 14 | TRBJ1-6 | TRBV20-1 | - | TGCAGTGCTAGAAAAGAGGCAGTTAATTCACCCCTCCACTTT | CSARKEAVNSPLHF
few | 17 | TRBJ2-7 | TRBV18 | - | TGTGCCAGCTCACCATACGGATTAGCCCAGGGGGGCCACGAGCAGTACTTC | CASSPYGLAQGGHEQYF
many | 13 | TRBJ2-1 | TRBV6-2/TRBV6-3 | - | TGTGCCAGCAGTAGCTTTCCAAACAATGAGCAGTTCTTC | CASSSFPNNEQFF
few | 16 | TRBJ2-2 | TRBV5-1 | TRBD1 | TGCGCCAGCAGCTCGACAGGGGGCGAAGGAACCGGGGAGCTGTTTTTT | CASSSTGGEGTGELFF
many | 15 | TRBJ1-6 | TRBV9 | - | TGTGCCAGCAGCGTATCAGGATCCTATAATTCACCCCTCCATTTT | CASSVSGSYNSPLHF
few | 12 | TRBJ1-4 | TRBV14 | - | TGTGCCAGCAGCCAAGAGGGGAAGGCGGAGTTTTTT | CASSQEGKAEFF
few | 18 | TRBJ2-3 | TRBV3-1 | TRBD2 | TGTGCCAGCAGCCAAGATTGGGCGCGGGGGGGCCGATCAGATACGCAGTATTTT | CASSQDWARGGRSDTQYF
many | 16 | TRBJ2-7 | TRBV7-9 | - | TGTGCCAGCAGCCTCGGTCGGTCGCCAGGGAGCCACGAGCAGTACTTC | CASSLGRSPGSHEQYF
many | 13 | TRBJ2-5 | TRBV9 | - | TGTGCCAGCAGCGTACAGGGGTTAGAGACCCAGTACTTC | CASSVQGLETQYF
many | 12 | TRBJ2-5 | TRBV7-8 | - | TGTGCCAGCAGCTTAGCACACCCCCTTCCCTACTTC | CASSLAHPLPYF
many | 12 | TRBJ1-2 | TRBV4-2 | - | TGTGCCAGCAGCCAGACCAACTATGGCTACACCTTC | CASSQTNYGYTF
- | 14 | TRBJ1-3 | TRBV7-9 | - | TGTGCCAGCAGCTCCCCTTTATCTGGAAACACCATATATTTT | CASSSPLSGNTIYF
- | 17 | TRBJ2-1 | TRBV10-3 | - | TGTGCCATCAGTGAGGGCCCAGCACAGAGCTCCTACAATGAGCAGTTCTTC | CAISEGPAQSSYNEQFF
- | 17 | TRBJ1-2 | TRBV9 | - | TGTGCCAGCAGCCCCTCGCCTAACGCAGTACCTAACTATGGCTACACCTTC | CASSPSPNAVPNYGYTF
few | 15 | TRBJ2-7 | TRBV7-2 | TRBD2 | TGTGCCAGCAGCCTCCGGGACTACGACTCCTACGAGCAGTACTTC | CASSLRDYDSYEQYF
few | 14 | TRBJ2-5 | TRBV19 | - | TGTGCCAGTAGTGGGATGGACAACCAAGAGACCCAGTACTTC | CASSGMDNQETQYF
- | 12 | TRBJ2-1 | TRBV5-1 | - | TGCGCCAGCAGCTTGCCCTCGGATGAGCAGTTCTTC | CASSLPSDEQFF
few | 14 | TRBJ2-5 | TRBV13 | - | TGTGCCAGCAGCTTAGGGACAGACCAAGAGACCCAGTACTTC | CASSLGTDQETQYF
few | 16 | TRBJ2-7 | TRBV14 | - | TGTGCCAGCAGCCAAGAGGCGAGGGATCCCCCCTACGAGCAGTACTTC | CASSQEARDPPYEQYF
once | 13 | TRBJ2-3 | TRBV27 | - | TGTGCCAGCAGTTTTGAAGGGAGGGATACGCAGTATTTT | CASSFEGRDTQYF